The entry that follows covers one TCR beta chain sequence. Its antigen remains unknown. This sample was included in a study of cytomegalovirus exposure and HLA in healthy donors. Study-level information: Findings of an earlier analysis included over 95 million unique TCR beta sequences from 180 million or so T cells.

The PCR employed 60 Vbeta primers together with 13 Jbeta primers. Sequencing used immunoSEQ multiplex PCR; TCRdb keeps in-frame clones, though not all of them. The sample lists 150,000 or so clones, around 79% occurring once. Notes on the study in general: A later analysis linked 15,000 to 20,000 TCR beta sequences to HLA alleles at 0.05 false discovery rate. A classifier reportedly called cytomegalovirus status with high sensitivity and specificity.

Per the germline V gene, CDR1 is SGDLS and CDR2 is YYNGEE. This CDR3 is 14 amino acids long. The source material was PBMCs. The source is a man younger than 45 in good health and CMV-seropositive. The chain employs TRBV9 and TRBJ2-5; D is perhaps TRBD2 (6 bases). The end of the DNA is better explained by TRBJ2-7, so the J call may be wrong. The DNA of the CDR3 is TGTGCCAGCAGCGTAGGCGGGGCAACCTACGAGCAGTACTTC. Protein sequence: CASSVGGATYEQYF.